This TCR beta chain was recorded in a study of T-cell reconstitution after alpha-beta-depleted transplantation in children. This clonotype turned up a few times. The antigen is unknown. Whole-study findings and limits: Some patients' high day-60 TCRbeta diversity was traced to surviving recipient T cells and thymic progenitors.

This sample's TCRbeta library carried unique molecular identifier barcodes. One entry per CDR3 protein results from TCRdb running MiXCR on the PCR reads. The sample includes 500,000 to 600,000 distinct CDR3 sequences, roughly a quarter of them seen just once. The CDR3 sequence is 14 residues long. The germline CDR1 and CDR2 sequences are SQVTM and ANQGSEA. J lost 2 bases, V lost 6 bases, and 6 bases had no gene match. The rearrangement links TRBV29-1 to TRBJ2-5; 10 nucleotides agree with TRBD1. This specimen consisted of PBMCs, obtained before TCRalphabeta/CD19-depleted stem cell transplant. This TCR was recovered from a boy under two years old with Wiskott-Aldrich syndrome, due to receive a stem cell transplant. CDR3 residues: CSVTPGQGQETQYF. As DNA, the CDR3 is TGCAGCGTGACACCGGGACAGGGGCAAGAGACCCAGTACTTC.